Below are 9 T cell receptor beta chains sequenced from a single sample in a study of regulatory T cells in long-lasting Graves disease. Arm-PCR of CDR3 regions and iRepertoire HTBI primers were the basis on which TCR beta libraries were built. TCRdb itself ran the multiplex PCR reads through MiXCR, one entry per CDR3 protein. This table holds about 400,000 distinct CDR3 sequences, around a sixth found once. Time point reported: newly diagnosed GD, antithyroid drugs for less than 3 months. There was RNA extracted from PBMCs, and the TCR library was made from it. The material was peripheral blood mononuclear cells (PBMCs), obtained at new diagnosis, from a patient treated with antithyroid drugs. These receptors all stem from a female donor with Graves disease.

The CDR3 DNA is TGTGCCAGCAGCTTATCCGGGACAGGGGCCACTGAAGCTTTCTTT. Its protein is CASSLSGTGATEAFF. This rearrangement joins TRBV7-3 to TRBJ1-1; TRBD1 matches at 10 bases. The germline V gene encodes CDR1 SGHTA and CDR2 FQGTGA. Trimming took 2 bases from V and 4 from J; bases not matched to a gene: 4. The CDR3 length is 15 residues.

This clonotype was recorded many times. The chain joins TRBV2 to TRBJ1-5, with TRBD1 matching 9 bases. The CDR3 spans 18 residues. The J segment lost 3 bases and the V segment lost 5 bases, leaving 14 bases of the junction unmatched. Germline V CDR1 and CDR2: SNHLY, FYNNEI. The CDR3 DNA is TGTGCCAGCAGTCCCCGGGACAGGGCTTTCTATCTCAATCAGCCCCAGCATTTT. Translated, it gives CASSPRDRAFYLNQPQHF.

This clonotype was counted at least ten times. The rearrangement joins TRBV6-1 to TRBJ2-1; 11 bases fit TRBD1. The ends lost 6 bases at V and 9 bases at J; junction bases unmatched: 4. This CDR3 comprises 13 residues. Germline V gene data show CDR1 as MNHNS and CDR2 as SASEGT. Here the CDR3 reads CASRPGTGGEQFF. CDR3 bases: TGTGCCAGCAGACCCGGGACAGGGGGTGAGCAGTTCTTC.

This clonotype occurred many times. The CDR3 DNA reads as TGTGCCAGCAGCCCTGGCCCTAACTATGGCTACACCTTC. Protein sequence: CASSPGPNYGYTF. V is TRBV14 and J is TRBJ1-2; D remains unclear. V was shortened by 4 bases and J by 0 bases, with 6 bases between the two germline ends. The CDR3 totals 13 residues. CDR1 and CDR2 (germline): SGHDN, FVKESK.

There are a few counts of this clonotype. The chain joins TRBV30 to TRBJ2-3, with TRBD1 as a possible D gene (5 bases). The ends were cut back, 0 bases at V and 2 bases at J, with 12 bases in the middle. CDR3 length: 15 amino acids. Germline CDR1 and CDR2: GTSNPN and SVGIG (reference sequence). The CDR3 coding sequence is TGTGCCTGGAGTGTAGGGGCTTCCGACACAGATACGCAGTATTTT. It encodes CAWSVGASDTDTQYF.

Here the CDR3 reads CASSTPSFPGTGISGELFF. The CDR3 DNA sequence: TGTGCCAGCAGCACCCCCTCTTTTCCCGGGACAGGGATCTCCGGGGAGCTGTTTTTT. The rearrangement links TRBV9 to TRBJ2-2, with 9 positions matching TRBD1. The CDR3 extends over 19 amino acids. The ends lost 4 bases at V and 6 bases at J; junction bases unmatched: 19. Germline CDR1 reads SGDLS; CDR2 reads YYNGEE.

A few counts support this clonotype. This CDR3 is missing its conserved last phenylalanine or tryptophan, likely due to a read error. DNA of the CDR3: TGCGCCAGCAGCCAAGCTGACATCGGCTACGAGCAGTACTCC. Residues: CASSQADIGYEQYS. The V call is TRBV4-1, the J call TRBJ2-7; no clear D. Germline values: CDR1 MGHRA, CDR2 YSYEKL. CDR3 length: 14 amino acids. Trimming took off 1 base at V and 3 bases at J, with 10 bases between the two ends.

In its sample, this clonotype was seen many times. The V call is TRBV30, the J call TRBJ1-4; D remains unclear. The CDR3 is 14 amino acids. Germline values: CDR1 GTSNPN, CDR2 SVGIG (reference sequence). Trimming removed 2 bases from V and 8 bases from J, with 15 bases in between. The DNA for the CDR3 is TGTGCCTGGAGTAAACAGTCCGGAGTGGAAAAACTGTTTTTT. It codes for CAWSKQSGVEKLFF.

This clonotype was counted ten times or more. This sequence joins TRBV7-9 and TRBJ2-4, with 10 bases lining up with TRBD2. The CDR3 contains 18 residues. Germline V gene data show CDR1 as SEHNR and CDR2 as FQNEAQ (reference sequence). V lost 5 bases, J lost 3 bases, and 13 bases stayed unmatched. The CDR3, as DNA: TGTGCCAGCAGCGCGGGGAGCGGGAGGGCTCCCTACAAAAACATTCAGTACTTC. Its translation is CASSAGSGRAPYKNIQYF.